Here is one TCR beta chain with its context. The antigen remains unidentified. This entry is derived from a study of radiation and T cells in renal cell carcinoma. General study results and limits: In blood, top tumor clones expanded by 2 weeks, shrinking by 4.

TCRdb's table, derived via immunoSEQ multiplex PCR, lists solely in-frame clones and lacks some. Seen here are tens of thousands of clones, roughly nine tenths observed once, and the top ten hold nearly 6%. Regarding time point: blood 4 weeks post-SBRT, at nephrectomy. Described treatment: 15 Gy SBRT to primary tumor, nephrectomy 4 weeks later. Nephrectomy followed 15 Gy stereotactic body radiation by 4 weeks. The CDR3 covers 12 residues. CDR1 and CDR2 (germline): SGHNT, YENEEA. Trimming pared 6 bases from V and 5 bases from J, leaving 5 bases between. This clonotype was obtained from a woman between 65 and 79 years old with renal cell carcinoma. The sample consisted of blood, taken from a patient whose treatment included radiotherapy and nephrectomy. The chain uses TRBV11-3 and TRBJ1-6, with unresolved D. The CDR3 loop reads CASRLHNSPLHF. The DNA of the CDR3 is TGTGCCAGCAGGCTCCATAATTCACCCCTCCACTTT.